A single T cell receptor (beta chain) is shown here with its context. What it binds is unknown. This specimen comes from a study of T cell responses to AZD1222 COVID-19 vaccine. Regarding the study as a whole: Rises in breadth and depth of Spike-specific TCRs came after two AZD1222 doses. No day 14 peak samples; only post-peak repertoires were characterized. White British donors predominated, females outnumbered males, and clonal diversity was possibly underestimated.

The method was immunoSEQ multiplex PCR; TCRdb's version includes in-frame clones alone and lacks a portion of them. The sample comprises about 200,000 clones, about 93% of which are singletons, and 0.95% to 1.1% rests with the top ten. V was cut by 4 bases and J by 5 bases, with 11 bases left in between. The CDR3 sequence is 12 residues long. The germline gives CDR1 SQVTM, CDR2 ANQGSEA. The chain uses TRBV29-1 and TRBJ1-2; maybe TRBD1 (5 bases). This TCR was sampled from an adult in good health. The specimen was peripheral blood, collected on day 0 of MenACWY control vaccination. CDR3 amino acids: CSVVAGQYGYTF. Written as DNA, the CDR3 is TGCAGCGTTGTTGCAGGGCAGTATGGCTACACCTTC.